Below are 30 T cell receptor beta chains sequenced from a single sample in a study of molecular identifiers for immune sequencing clone quantification (dated by TCRdb to 2016 to 2018). Receptor amplification or capture employed PCR. TCRdb names Illumina HiSeq 4000 as the instrument used. TCRdb applied fastp at Q25 and MiXCR to the public reads, then kept only in-frame beta chains. Each entry is one CDR3 protein sequence, shown with its most common DNA and genes. The sample contains around 460,000 distinct CDR3 sequences, 20% to 25% of them found a single time. The top ten hold under 0.85% of the sample. Material for sequencing was naive CD8+ T cells from blood, with Jurkat cell RNA spiked in. What this sample's cell subset or site label stands for: FACS-sorted CD8+CD4-CCR7+CD45RA+ naive T cells. All receptors come from a human donor in good health. Some libraries in this study had Jurkat cell RNA spiked in.

The chain is built from TRBV5-6 and TRBJ2-7, with D possibly being TRBD1 (5 bases). Near its end, the DNA agrees better with TRBJ2-1, so the J call may be wrong. Germline V gives CDR1 SGHDT, CDR2 YYEEEE. CDR3 length equals 13 residues. The CDR3 DNA sequence: TGTGCCAGCAGCCAATCGTGGGGCTACGAGCAGTTCTTC. Its protein is CASSQSWGYEQFF.

The V and J genes are TRBV7-6 and TRBJ2-7; maybe TRBD2 (5 bases). Germline CDR1 and CDR2: SGHVS and FNYEAQ. The V gene lost 5 bases and the J gene lost 3 bases, with 14 bases spanning the gap. The CDR3 is made up of 14 amino acids. This CDR3 is CASSEEEDRYEQYF. In nucleotides, the CDR3 is TGTGCCAGCAGCGAAGAGGAGGATCGCTACGAGCAGTACTTC.

The rearrangement uses TRBV9 and TRBJ1-1; D perhaps matches TRBD1 (5 bases). The germline V gene encodes CDR1 SGDLS and CDR2 YYNGEE. Trimming stripped 4 bases from V and 4 bases from J, with 8 bases between. The length of the CDR3 is 12 residues. The CDR3 reads CASSRGATEAFF. DNA for the CDR3: TGTGCCAGCAGCCGTGGGGCCACTGAAGCTTTCTTT.

To note about this clonotype: The junction departs from the called germline gene at one end, perhaps through a read error. The rearrangement uses TRBV7-3 and TRBJ2-3, with 14 bases aligning to TRBD2. The CDR3 is made up of 16 amino acids. Germline V gene data show CDR1 as SGHTA and CDR2 as FQGTGA. CDR3 sequence reads: CACSWGLAGASDTQYF. As DNA, the CDR3 is TGTGCCTGCAGCTGGGGACTAGCGGGAGCATCTGATACGCAGTATTTT.

This clonotype has a count of ten or more. The J gene is TRBJ1-1, the V gene TRBV28; maybe TRBD1 (5 bases). Trimming took off 6 bases at V and 8 bases at J, with 16 bases between the two ends. This CDR3 is 13 amino acids long. Germline-derived CDR1 and CDR2 are MDHEN and SYDVKM. Here the CDR3 reads CASREKGEGEAFF. CDR3 coding DNA: TGTGCCAGCAGAGAGAAGGGCGAGGGGGAAGCTTTCTTT.

This clonotype was recorded at least ten times. The chain couples TRBV7-9 to TRBJ1-5; no definite D call. Trimming removed 1 base from V and 9 bases from J, with 4 bases in between. Germline values: CDR1 SEHNR, CDR2 FQNEAQ (reference sequence). The CDR3 sequence is 11 residues long. The CDR3 loop reads CASSLEGPQHF. CDR3 DNA sequence: TGTGCCAGCAGCTTAGAAGGGCCCCAGCATTTT.

This clonotype came up many times. The chain is built from TRBV6-5 and TRBJ1-1, with a tentative D call TRBD1 (6 bases). Per germline, CDR1 MNHEY and CDR2 SVGAGI. The CDR3 is made up of 16 amino acids. V lost 4 bases, J lost 1 base, and 16 bases lay in between. CDR3 amino acids: CASSLSRGGGNTEAFF. The CDR3 coding sequence is TGTGCCAGCAGTTTGTCCCGCGGAGGGGGGAACACTGAAGCTTTCTTT.

Many counts were recorded for this clonotype. The chain couples TRBV6-5 to TRBJ1-2; D possibly corresponds to TRBD1 (5 bases). The V gene's germline CDR1 is MNHEY and CDR2 SVGAGI. CDR3 size: 14 residues. Trimming left V 2 bases short and J 8 bases short, with 15 bases between. The CDR3 DNA is TGTGCCAGCAGTTACGAGGGAGGGGATCGCGGCTACACCTTC. Its protein is CASSYEGGDRGYTF.

This clonotype was recorded many times. V and J are TRBV29-1 and TRBJ2-5; D may be TRBD1 (6 bases). The germline CDR1 and CDR2 sequences are SQVTM and ANQGSEA. The length of the CDR3 is 14 residues. Trimming cost V 7 bases and J 5 bases, with 20 bases left between them. The CDR3 DNA reads TGCAGCGCCGAGGGGGATGACAGGATTGAGACCCAGTACTTC. It encodes CSAEGDDRIETQYF.

To note about this clonotype: A much larger clone lies one base from this, so it may be a read error. The chain has TRBV24-1 and TRBJ2-3; TRBD2 agrees at 7 bases. J gave up 5 bases and V 6 bases, and 4 bases lay outside the gene matches. The CDR3 is 13 residues long. Germline V gives CDR1 KGHDR, CDR2 SFDVKD. Here the CDR3 reads CATSNSGIDTQYF. The CDR3 DNA sequence: TGTGCCACCAGTAACAGCGGGATAGATACGCAGTATTTT.

As concerns this clonotype: This is likely a read error, given that the CDR3 carries no conserved phenylalanine or tryptophan at its end. The chain is built from TRBV6-2 or TRBV6-3 and TRBJ1-5, with D possibly being TRBD1 (6 bases). Trimming left V 2 bases short and J 5 bases short, with 16 bases between. The CDR3 sequence is 16 residues long. Germline V gene lookup returns CDR1 MNHEY and CDR2 SVGEGT. As DNA, the CDR3 is TGTGCCAGCAGTTACCGGGGGGCCCTACTCCATCAGCCCCAGCATCTT. Protein sequence: CASSYRGALLHQPQHL.

This clonotype occurred many times. This rearrangement joins TRBV7-3 to TRBJ2-7, with 8 positions matching TRBD2. Germline V CDR1 and CDR2: SGHTA, FQGTGA. The CDR3 extends over 14 amino acids. J lost 6 bases, V lost 4 bases, and 8 bases had no gene match. This chain's CDR3 is CASSSLAGSGEQYF. As DNA, the CDR3 is TGTGCCAGCAGCTCCTTAGCGGGATCGGGCGAGCAGTACTTC. The full variable domain, rest sourced from reference TRBV7-3 and TRBJ2-7, is GAGVSQTPSNKVTEKGKYVELRCDPISGHTALYWYRQSLGQGPEFLIYFQGTGAADDSGLPNDRFFAVRPEGSVSTLKIQRTERGDSAVYLCASSSLAGSGEQYFGPGTRLTVT.

Concerning this clonotype itself: The junction shows a germline mismatch at one end, possibly a read error. J is TRBJ2-3 and V is TRBV2, with D possibly TRBD1 on 5 matching bases. The CDR3 loop spans 16 amino acids. CDR1 and CDR2 from the germline V gene are SNHLY and FYNNEI. The CDR3 reads CARLNPLRESTGTQYF. The CDR3 region has the DNA TGTGCCAGACTTAACCCACTCAGGGAAAGCACAGGTACGCAGTATTTT.

This chain connects TRBV4-1 to TRBJ2-7; D is tentatively TRBD1 or TRBD2 (5 bases each). Germline V CDR1 and CDR2: MGHRA, YSYEKL. V was shortened by 4 bases and J by 7 bases, with 14 bases between the two germline ends. The CDR3 spans 13 residues. The CDR3: CASSPGPLEEQYF. Written as DNA, the CDR3 is TGCGCCAGCAGCCCGGGACCCTTGGAAGAGCAGTACTTC.

With respect to this clonotype: A much larger clone lies one base from this, so it may be a read error. The chain has TRBV12-3 or TRBV12-4 and TRBJ1-5; the match to TRBD1 covers 10 bases. CDR3 length: 14 residues. The CDR3 DNA sequence: TGTGCCAGCAGGGGGACAGGGGTAAATCGGCCCCAGCATTTT. Translating it yields CASRGTGVNRPQHF.

This clonotype has only a few counts. In DNA, the CDR3 is TGTGCCAGTCGCCTAGCGGGGATCTTCTACAATGAGCAGTTCTTC. Amino acids: CASRLAGIFYNEQFF. V is TRBV19 and J is TRBJ2-1; TRBD2 agrees at 9 bases. This CDR3 is built from 15 residues. V trimming: 8 bases; J trimming: 3 bases; junction bases outside the gene matches: 8. The germline CDR1 and CDR2 sequences are LNHDA and SQIVND (reference sequence).

This clonotype was observed a few times. This sequence joins TRBV9 and TRBJ2-7; perhaps TRBD2 as D (5 bases). Germline V lookup: CDR1 SGDLS, CDR2 YYNGEE. Trimming removed 4 bases from V and 3 bases from J, with 11 bases in between. The CDR3 is made up of 13 amino acids. CDR3 nucleotide sequence: TGTGCCAGCAGCCCCCTTCGGGACTACGAGCAGTACTTC. Translation: CASSPLRDYEQYF.

This clonotype was counted a few times. One base away lies a much larger clone, so this may be a sequencing read error. Lacking the conserved final phenylalanine or tryptophan, this CDR3 likely reflects a read error. The CDR3 loop is CASSYVQEQYS. The CDR3 nucleotides read TGTGCCAGCAGTTACGTCCAGGAGCAGTACTCC. This chain connects TRBV6-2 or TRBV6-3 to TRBJ2-7, with D uncertain. From germline, CDR1 is MNHEY and CDR2 SVGEGT. Trimming cost V 2 bases and J 7 bases, with 6 bases left between them. This CDR3 has 11 residues.

Worth noting for this clonotype: This clone may be a read error of a much larger clone one base away. The V gene is TRBV29-1, the J gene TRBJ2-3; no definite D call. The germline gives CDR1 SQVTM, CDR2 ANQGSEA. The CDR3 extends over 11 amino acids. The V end lost 6 bases, the J end lost 6 bases, and 10 bases lay between the germline ends. The CDR3 DNA is TGCAGCGTCCCTAGACCCGATACGCAGTATTTT. Translation: CSVPRPDTQYF.

This chain joins TRBV4-1 and TRBJ2-1; TRBD2 agrees at 12 bases. CDR3 length: 18 residues. The germline CDR1 and CDR2 sequences are MGHRA and YSYEKL. V trimming: 1 base; J trimming: 6 bases; junction bases outside the gene matches: 10. CDR3 residues: CASSQVALAGGPSNEQFF. The CDR3 nucleotides read TGCGCCAGCAGCCAAGTAGCCCTAGCGGGGGGGCCTAGCAATGAGCAGTTCTTC.

This clonotype was counted ten times or more. This chain connects TRBV29-1 to TRBJ2-1; D uncertain. This CDR3 comprises 11 residues. Germline values: CDR1 SQVTM, CDR2 ANQGSEA. Trimming removed 1 base from V and 3 bases from J, with 1 base in between. The CDR3 is CSVEVYNEQFF. As DNA, the CDR3 is TGCAGCGTTGAAGTCTACAATGAGCAGTTCTTC.

The gene calls are TRBV19 and TRBJ1-1; D remains unclear. The germline V and J ends were trimmed by 7 bases and 1 base, with 10 bases remaining between them. Germline V gene sequence: CDR1 LNHDA, CDR2 SQIVND (reference sequence). The CDR3 is 13 residues long. CDR3 DNA sequence: TGTGCCAGTAATGTCCCAGGGAACACTGAAGCTTTCTTT. Translation gives CASNVPGNTEAFF.

This clonotype was found many times. The CDR3, as DNA: TGTGCCTGTTCACTAGCGGTACATAGCACAGATACGCAGTATTTT. Its protein is CACSLAVHSTDTQYF. This chain connects TRBV30 to TRBJ2-3, with 8 bases fitting TRBD2. The V and J ends lost 6 bases and 0 bases, in that order; junction bases with no gene match: 8. Per the germline V gene, CDR1 is GTSNPN and CDR2 is SVGIG (reference sequence). The CDR3 length is 15 residues.

The V call is TRBV27, the J call TRBJ1-2; 9 nucleotides agree with TRBD1. The germline V gene encodes CDR1 MNHEY and CDR2 SMNVEV (reference sequence). Germline trimming cut 4 bases from V and 4 bases from J; bases unmatched to any gene: 1. CDR3 size: 13 residues. CDR3 sequence reads: CASSSGQGYGYTF. CDR3 in DNA: TGTGCCAGCAGTTCGGGACAGGGCTATGGCTACACCTTC.

In this sample, this clonotype turned up a few times. This rearrangement joins TRBV30 to TRBJ1-3; no clear D gene. Germline CDR1 is GTSNPN and CDR2 is SVGIG (reference sequence). This CDR3 has 14 amino acids. V lost 2 bases to trimming and J lost 0 bases, with 8 bases between them. CDR3 bases: TGTGCCTGGAGTAGCCAAATCTCTGGAAACACCATATATTTT. As protein: CAWSSQISGNTIYF.

The V gene is TRBV19, the J gene TRBJ2-2; 8 positions agree with TRBD2. Per the germline V gene, CDR1 is LNHDA and CDR2 is SQIVND (reference sequence). Unmatched junction bases numbered 14, after V lost 9 bases and J lost 5 bases. This CDR3 contains 16 residues. CDR3 in amino acids: CASRTGTRGFTGELFF. The CDR3 region has the DNA TGTGCCAGCCGTACCGGGACTAGAGGATTTACCGGGGAGCTGTTTTTT. Together with reference TRBV19 and TRBJ2-2, the CDR3 gives the full variable domain: DGGITQSPKYLFRKEGQNVTLSCEQNLNHDAMYWYRQDPGQGLRLIYYSQIVNDFQKGDIAEGYSVSREKKESFPLTVTSAQKNPTAFYLCASRTGTRGFTGELFFGEGSRLTVL.

As for this clonotype: A much more abundant neighbour one base away suggests this may be a read error. This chain links TRBV9 with TRBJ1-1; possible D gene TRBD1, 5 bases. From germline, CDR1 is SGDLS and CDR2 YYNGEE. The CDR3 covers 13 residues. CDR3 protein: CASSVGGYTEASF. Here the CDR3 DNA reads TGTGCCAGCAGCGTCGGGGGTTATACTGAAGCTTCCTTT.

This clonotype was detected once. This chain connects TRBV28 to TRBJ2-6; TRBD1 matches at 10 bases. This CDR3 has 20 residues. V lost 4 bases and J lost 2; bases outside the gene matches: 14. Germline V gives CDR1 MDHEN, CDR2 SYDVKM. CDR3 region: CASSYQAGTGVFAGANVLTF. The CDR3 coding sequence is TGTGCCAGCAGTTATCAGGCCGGGACAGGGGTATTTGCTGGGGCCAACGTCCTGACTTTC.

This clonotype was detected a few times. The rearrangement uses TRBV9 and TRBJ2-1, with D hard to call. V lost 4 bases and J lost 0, with 38 bases in between. The length of the CDR3 is 24 residues. Germline CDR1 SGDLS, CDR2 YYNGEE. The CDR3 loop is CASSHPLPSHGLHTPLYSYNEQFF. The CDR3 region has the DNA TGTGCCAGCAGCCACCCCCTCCCCTCTCACGGGTTGCATACACCTTTATACTCCTACAATGAGCAGTTCTTC.

The chain uses TRBV7-3 and TRBJ2-1; unclear D gene. V lost 2 bases to trimming and J lost 9 bases, with 14 bases between them. CDR1 and CDR2 from the germline V gene are SGHTA and FQGTGA. The length of the CDR3 is 14 residues. Here the CDR3 DNA reads TGTGCCAGCAGCTTAGATAATCGCGTGCCTGAGCAGTTCTTC. Its protein is CASSLDNRVPEQFF.